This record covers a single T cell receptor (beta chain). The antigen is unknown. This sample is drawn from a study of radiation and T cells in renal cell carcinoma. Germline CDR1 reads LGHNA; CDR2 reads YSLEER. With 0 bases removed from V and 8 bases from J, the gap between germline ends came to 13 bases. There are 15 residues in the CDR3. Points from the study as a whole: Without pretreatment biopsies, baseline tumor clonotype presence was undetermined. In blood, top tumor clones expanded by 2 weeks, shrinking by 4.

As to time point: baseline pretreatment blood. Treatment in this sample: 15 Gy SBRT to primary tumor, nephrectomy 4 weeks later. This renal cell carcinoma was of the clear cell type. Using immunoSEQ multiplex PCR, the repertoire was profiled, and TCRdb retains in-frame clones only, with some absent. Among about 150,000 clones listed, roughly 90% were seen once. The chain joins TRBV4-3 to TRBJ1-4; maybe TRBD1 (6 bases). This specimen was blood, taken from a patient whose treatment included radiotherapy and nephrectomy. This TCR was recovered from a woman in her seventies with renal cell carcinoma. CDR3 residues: CASSQDRGDREKLFF. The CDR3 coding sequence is TGCGCCAGCAGCCAAGACAGGGGAGATAGGGAAAAACTGTTTTTT.